This is a list of T cell receptor beta chains from one sample in a study of T-cell reconstitution after alpha-beta-depleted transplantation in children. TCRdb reanalysed the PCR reads using MiXCR and keeps one entry per CDR3 protein. The data contain roughly 170,000 distinct CDR3 sequences, 6.5% to 7.5% of them seen just once; the ten biggest clones take up roughly 3%. The sample consisted of PBMCs from the stem cell graft donor, taken from the stem cell graft. Receptors originate from a human donor who donated a stem cell graft to a child with Wiskott-Aldrich syndrome. Both conserved end residues are part of each CDR3.

v_call	j_call	cdr3_aa
TRBV7-2	TRBJ2-2	CASSPLAGSTGELFF
TRBV20-1	TRBJ1-4	CSARPSGGTVPDEKLFF
TRBV12-3/TRBV12-4	TRBJ2-5	CASRLPPEETQYF
TRBV7-9	TRBJ2-5	CASNRGEETQYF
TRBV12-3/TRBV12-4	TRBJ2-2	CANTNGGTGELFF
TRBV5-1	TRBJ1-2	CASSLGHTNYGYTF
TRBV4-1	TRBJ2-1	CASSRFSVNNEQFF
TRBV3-1	TRBJ2-2	CASSVNAGELFF
TRBV5-5	TRBJ1-2	CASSRTTGPNYGYTF
TRBV5-6	TRBJ2-1	CASSWTSENEQFF
TRBV4-1	TRBJ2-3	CASSQDLTGTADTQYF
TRBV30	TRBJ2-5	CAWRQYQETQYF
TRBV12-3/TRBV12-4	TRBJ1-1	CASTPRQGNTEAFF
TRBV6-2/TRBV6-3	TRBJ2-2	CASSYVSLNTGELFF
TRBV29-1	TRBJ2-1	CSVENPDRSSYNEQFF
TRBV12-3/TRBV12-4	TRBJ2-6	CASRRSGANVLTF
TRBV27	TRBJ1-1	CASSRSRVEDTEAFF
TRBV6-5	TRBJ1-5	CASSSPFQPQHF
TRBV5-6	TRBJ1-1	CASSLWKGIEAFF